A selection of T cell receptor beta chains follows, all from one sample in a study of blood T cell repertoires in COVID-19. Some clones are missing from TCRdb's copy, which holds only in-frame ones; the method was immunoSEQ multiplex PCR. The sample holds some 120,000 clones, 70% to 90% seen once. Sample: peripheral blood. The receptors were gathered from a human donor in a cohort sampled during active COVID-19. Both conserved end residues are part of each CDR3. D genes are given only for firm matches. Not every row has a clone size; where given, it reads once, few, many or a size class.

v_gene: TRBV5-1; abundance: NA; d_gene: NA; j_gene: TRBJ2-7; CDR3aa: CASSLDFGRDYEQYF; CDR3nt: TGCGCCAGCAGCTTGGACTTCGGCAGGGACTACGAGCAGTACTTC
v_gene: TRBV5-1; abundance: NA; d_gene: NA; j_gene: TRBJ1-1; CDR3aa: CASSLAPGVNTEAFF; CDR3nt: TGCGCCAGCAGCTTGGCCCCAGGGGTAAACACTGAAGCTTTCTTT
v_gene: TRBV7-2; abundance: NA; d_gene: NA; j_gene: TRBJ2-3; CDR3aa: CASSHGPGLRTDTQYF; CDR3nt: TGTGCCAGCAGCCACGGGCCGGGACTTCGAACAGATACGCAGTATTTT
v_gene: TRBV18; abundance: NA; d_gene: NA; j_gene: TRBJ1-1; CDR3aa: CASSPPPGGTEAFF; CDR3nt: TGTGCCAGCTCACCACCGCCAGGCGGGACTGAAGCTTTCTTT
v_gene: TRBV11-2; abundance: NA; d_gene: NA; j_gene: TRBJ1-1; CDR3aa: CASSFRTEVTEAFF; CDR3nt: TGTGCCAGCAGCTTTAGGACGGAGGTGACTGAAGCTTTCTTT
v_gene: TRBV5-1; abundance: NA; d_gene: NA; j_gene: TRBJ1-4; CDR3aa: CASSLNPWGANEKLFF; CDR3nt: TGCGCCAGCAGCCTCAATCCGTGGGGCGCTAATGAAAAACTGTTTTTT
v_gene: TRBV7-7; abundance: NA; d_gene: TRBD1; j_gene: TRBJ2-1; CDR3aa: CASSHPGQYNEQFF; CDR3nt: TGTGCCAGCAGCCACCCGGGACAGTACAATGAGCAGTTCTTC
v_gene: TRBV13; abundance: NA; d_gene: NA; j_gene: TRBJ2-3; CDR3aa: CASSSISDTQYF; CDR3nt: TGTGCCAGCAGTTCTATATCAGATACGCAGTATTTT
v_gene: TRBV19; abundance: NA; d_gene: TRBD2; j_gene: TRBJ2-7; CDR3aa: CASSILGGYEQYF; CDR3nt: TGTGCCAGTAGTATCCTCGGGGGGTACGAGCAGTACTTC
v_gene: TRBV7-3; abundance: NA; d_gene: TRBD1; j_gene: TRBJ2-5; CDR3aa: CASSLNYGTGQETQYF; CDR3nt: TGTGCCAGCAGCTTAAACTACGGGACAGGGCAAGAGACCCAGTACTTC
v_gene: TRBV6-4; abundance: NA; d_gene: TRBD1; j_gene: TRBJ1-2; CDR3aa: CASRPGQGNYGYTF; CDR3nt: TGTGCCAGCAGACCGGGACAGGGAAACTATGGCTACACCTTC
v_gene: TRBV10-2; abundance: NA; d_gene: NA; j_gene: TRBJ1-1; CDR3aa: CASWPGINTEAFF; CDR3nt: TGCGCCAGCTGGCCGGGGATTAACACTGAAGCTTTCTTT
v_gene: TRBV3-1/TRBV3-2; abundance: NA; d_gene: TRBD1; j_gene: TRBJ2-7; CDR3aa: CASSFNRDSYEQYF; CDR3nt: TGTGCCAGCAGCTTCAACCGGGACAGCTACGAGCAGTACTTC
v_gene: TRBV4-2; abundance: NA; d_gene: TRBD1; j_gene: TRBJ1-2; CDR3aa: CASSRAGTGNEDGYTF; CDR3nt: TGTGCCAGCAGCCGGGCCGGGACAGGGAACGAGGATGGCTACACCTTC
v_gene: TRBV6-6; abundance: NA; d_gene: TRBD1; j_gene: TRBJ1-2; CDR3aa: CATSGQGPGYTF; CDR3nt: TGTGCCACCTCGGGACAGGGGCCCGGCTACACCTTC
v_gene: TRBV19; abundance: NA; d_gene: TRBD1; j_gene: TRBJ1-3; CDR3aa: CASSIWGDSGSGNTIYF; CDR3nt: TGTGCCAGTAGTATTTGGGGGGACAGTGGCTCTGGAAACACCATATATTTT
v_gene: TRBV5-1; abundance: NA; d_gene: NA; j_gene: TRBJ2-3; CDR3aa: CASSLAMDQGDTQYF; CDR3nt: TGCGCCAGCAGCTTGGCGATGGATCAGGGAGATACGCAGTATTTT
v_gene: TRBV27; abundance: once; d_gene: NA; j_gene: TRBJ1-5; CDR3aa: CASRPAGGVGQPQHF; CDR3nt: TGTGCCAGCAGACCAGCGGGGGGGGTAGGTCAGCCCCAGCATTTT
v_gene: TRBV6-5; abundance: NA; d_gene: NA; j_gene: TRBJ2-3; CDR3aa: CASSLRDTQYF; CDR3nt: TGTGCCAGCAGTCTCCGGGATACGCAGTATTTT
v_gene: TRBV6-5; abundance: NA; d_gene: NA; j_gene: TRBJ1-6; CDR3aa: CASLVSYNSPLHF; CDR3nt: TGTGCCAGCTTAGTATCCTATAATTCACCCCTCCACTTT
v_gene: TRBV11-1; abundance: NA; d_gene: NA; j_gene: TRBJ2-7; CDR3aa: CASSASEARYEQYF; CDR3nt: TGTGCCAGCAGCGCTTCCGAGGCGAGATACGAGCAGTACTTC
v_gene: TRBV10-3; abundance: NA; d_gene: TRBD2; j_gene: TRBJ2-3; CDR3aa: CAISPDSGGDTQYF; CDR3nt: TGTGCCATCAGCCCAGATAGCGGGGGAGATACGCAGTATTTT
v_gene: TRBV30; abundance: NA; d_gene: TRBD1; j_gene: TRBJ1-6; CDR3aa: CAWGGQSNSPLHF; CDR3nt: TGTGCCTGGGGGGGACAGTCTAATTCACCCCTCCACTTT
v_gene: TRBV7-9; abundance: NA; d_gene: TRBD2; j_gene: TRBJ2-3; CDR3aa: CASSPETSGGARDTQYF; CDR3nt: TGTGCCAGCAGCCCCGAGACTAGCGGGGGGGCCAGAGATACGCAGTATTTT
v_gene: TRBV19; abundance: once; d_gene: NA; j_gene: TRBJ2-3; CDR3aa: CASSLRQASTDTQYF; CDR3nt: TGTGCCAGTAGTTTAAGACAGGCCAGCACAGATACGCAGTATTTT
v_gene: TRBV27; abundance: NA; d_gene: TRBD1; j_gene: TRBJ1-2; CDR3aa: CASSIRQGNYGYTF; CDR3nt: TGTGCCAGCAGTATACGACAGGGAAACTATGGCTACACCTTC
v_gene: TRBV18; abundance: once; d_gene: TRBD2; j_gene: TRBJ2-5; CDR3aa: CASSFRTSGGEETQYF; CDR3nt: TGTGCCAGCTCATTCCGGACTAGCGGGGGGGAAGAGACCCAGTACTTC
v_gene: TRBV6-5; abundance: NA; d_gene: NA; j_gene: TRBJ2-2; CDR3aa: CASRGGANTGELFF; CDR3nt: TGTGCCAGCCGAGGGGGGGCGAACACCGGGGAGCTGTTTTTT
v_gene: TRBV6-5; abundance: NA; d_gene: NA; j_gene: TRBJ2-1; CDR3aa: CASSYSFKRSNEQFF; CDR3nt: TGTGCCAGCAGTTACAGTTTTAAGCGCAGCAATGAGCAGTTCTTC
v_gene: TRBV7-8; abundance: NA; d_gene: TRBD1; j_gene: TRBJ1-4; CDR3aa: CASSLGQGFDEKLFF; CDR3nt: TGTGCCAGCAGCTTAGGACAGGGGTTTGATGAAAAACTGTTTTTT
v_gene: TRBV6-5; abundance: NA; d_gene: NA; j_gene: TRBJ1-5; CDR3aa: CASSRSINQPQHF; CDR3nt: TGTGCCAGCAGTCGGAGCATTAATCAGCCCCAGCATTTT
v_gene: TRBV3-1/TRBV3-2; abundance: NA; d_gene: TRBD1; j_gene: TRBJ2-3; CDR3aa: CASSGYGTEAYTQYF; CDR3nt: TGTGCCAGCAGCGGGTACGGGACAGAGGCCTATACGCAGTATTTT
v_gene: TRBV11-2; abundance: NA; d_gene: TRBD2; j_gene: TRBJ2-1; CDR3aa: CASSFQRGGWSYNEQFF; CDR3nt: TGTGCCAGCAGCTTCCAGCGGGGGGGCTGGTCCTACAATGAGCAGTTCTTC
v_gene: TRBV5-4; abundance: NA; d_gene: TRBD1; j_gene: TRBJ1-6; CDR3aa: CASSLQGINNSPLHF; CDR3nt: TGTGCCAGCAGCTTACAGGGGATCAATAATTCACCCCTCCACTTT
v_gene: TRBV5-6; abundance: NA; d_gene: NA; j_gene: TRBJ1-6; CDR3aa: CASSGTRGSPLHF; CDR3nt: TGTGCCAGCAGCGGGACCAGGGGATCACCCCTCCACTTT
v_gene: TRBV3-1/TRBV3-2; abundance: few; d_gene: TRBD2; j_gene: TRBJ2-3; CDR3aa: CASSPSLGGGAVTDTQYF; CDR3nt: TGTGCCAGCAGCCCAAGTCTTGGCGGGGGGGCCGTCACAGATACGCAGTATTTT
v_gene: TRBV11-1; abundance: NA; d_gene: NA; j_gene: TRBJ2-2; CDR3aa: CASSLFSNTGELFF; CDR3nt: TGTGCCAGCAGCTTATTCTCGAACACCGGGGAGCTGTTTTTT
v_gene: TRBV6-1; abundance: NA; d_gene: TRBD1; j_gene: TRBJ2-1; CDR3aa: CASSEARTGSANEQFF; CDR3nt: TGTGCCAGCAGTGAAGCCCGGACAGGGTCCGCCAATGAGCAGTTCTTC
v_gene: TRBV27; abundance: NA; d_gene: TRBD1; j_gene: TRBJ1-2; CDR3aa: CASTPLGLGRTGDNYGYTF; CDR3nt: TGTGCCAGCACCCCGTTGGGTTTGGGGAGGACAGGGGATAACTATGGCTACACCTTC
v_gene: TRBV10-1; abundance: NA; d_gene: TRBD1; j_gene: TRBJ2-1; CDR3aa: CASRPTGGDPGWSYNEQFF; CDR3nt: TGCGCCAGCAGGCCGACAGGGGGCGATCCGGGGTGGTCCTACAATGAGCAGTTCTTC
v_gene: TRBV7-6; abundance: NA; d_gene: NA; j_gene: TRBJ2-7; CDR3aa: CASSLGLTGSSYEQYF; CDR3nt: TGTGCCAGCAGCTTAGGGCTCACAGGGAGCTCCTACGAGCAGTACTTC
v_gene: TRBV11-2; abundance: NA; d_gene: TRBD1; j_gene: TRBJ1-1; CDR3aa: CASSFRPPGGNTEAFF; CDR3nt: TGTGCCAGCAGCTTCAGGCCTCCAGGGGGGAACACTGAAGCTTTCTTT
v_gene: TRBV12-1; abundance: NA; d_gene: NA; j_gene: TRBJ1-5; CDR3aa: CASSSGAGQPQHF; CDR3nt: TGTGCCAGCAGCTCAGGGGCAGGTCAGCCCCAGCATTTT
v_gene: TRBV5-6; abundance: few; d_gene: TRBD1; j_gene: TRBJ2-7; CDR3aa: CASSFVVGRQGYEQYF; CDR3nt: TGTGCCAGCAGCTTTGTCGTCGGGCGACAGGGGTACGAGCAGTACTTC
v_gene: TRBV7-9; abundance: NA; d_gene: NA; j_gene: TRBJ1-3; CDR3aa: CASSLATNSGNTIYF; CDR3nt: TGTGCCAGCAGCTTAGCGACAAACTCTGGAAACACCATATATTTT
v_gene: TRBV18; abundance: NA; d_gene: TRBD2; j_gene: TRBJ2-7; CDR3aa: CASSPMTSGGPTGGYEQYF; CDR3nt: TGTGCCAGCTCACCCATGACTAGCGGGGGCCCAACCGGGGGCTACGAGCAGTACTTC
v_gene: TRBV9; abundance: NA; d_gene: NA; j_gene: TRBJ2-7; CDR3aa: CASSVETEPPYEQYF; CDR3nt: TGTGCCAGCAGCGTAGAGACAGAGCCCCCTTACGAGCAGTACTTC
v_gene: TRBV7-9; abundance: NA; d_gene: NA; j_gene: TRBJ1-6; CDR3aa: CASSVPDSPLHF; CDR3nt: TGTGCCAGCAGCGTCCCGGATTCACCCCTCCACTTT
v_gene: TRBV6-4; abundance: NA; d_gene: TRBD1; j_gene: TRBJ1-4; CDR3aa: CASSDPLGQGATNEKLFF; CDR3nt: TGTGCCAGCAGTGACCCCCTGGGACAGGGGGCGACTAATGAAAAACTGTTTTTT
v_gene: TRBV7-8; abundance: NA; d_gene: TRBD1; j_gene: TRBJ2-5; CDR3aa: CASSNRQGAKETQYF; CDR3nt: TGTGCCAGCAGCAACCGACAGGGGGCGAAAGAGACCCAGTACTTC
v_gene: TRBV5-1; abundance: NA; d_gene: NA; j_gene: TRBJ1-5; CDR3aa: CASSFDSANQPQHF; CDR3nt: TGCGCCAGCAGCTTTGACAGCGCCAATCAGCCCCAGCATTTT
v_gene: TRBV23-1; abundance: NA; d_gene: TRBD2; j_gene: TRBJ2-1; CDR3aa: CASSLTVAGSGPFF; CDR3nt: TGCGCCAGCAGTCTGACCGTAGCGGGGAGCGGACCGTTCTTC
v_gene: TRBV11-2; abundance: few; d_gene: NA; j_gene: TRBJ1-2; CDR3aa: CASSPVNYGYTF; CDR3nt: TGTGCCAGCAGCCCCGTGAACTATGGCTACACCTTC
v_gene: TRBV2; abundance: NA; d_gene: NA; j_gene: TRBJ2-7; CDR3aa: CASRHDSGQPYEQYF; CDR3nt: TGTGCCAGCAGGCACGATTCGGGACAACCCTACGAGCAGTACTTC